The sequence of this T cell receptor beta chain was determined in a study of T-cell reconstitution after alpha-beta-depleted transplantation in children. The CDR3 contains 15 residues. CDR1 MDHEN and CDR2 SYDVKM come from the germline V gene. V was pared by 6 bases and J by 5 bases, with 9 bases of the junction left unmatched. As it was prepared, the TCRbeta library received unique molecular identifiers. MiXCR was run by TCRdb on the PCR reads, yielding one entry per CDR3 protein. The sample gives 150,000 to 200,000 distinct CDR3 sequences, roughly 14% of which show up once; about 13% is in the top ten. This clonotype was detected many times.

The TCR originated in a human donor who donated a stem cell graft to a child with acute lymphoblastic leukemia. Sequenced here: PBMCs from the stem cell graft donor, sampled from the stem cell graft. The rearrangement joins TRBV28 to TRBJ1-5, with TRBD1 matching over 8 bases. Here the CDR3 reads CASSLDRGAYQPQHF. CDR3 in DNA: TGTGCCAGCAGCCTTGACAGGGGAGCCTATCAGCCCCAGCATTTT.